This T cell receptor (beta chain) originates from a study of cytomegalovirus exposure and HLA in healthy donors. Study findings and constraints: One later analysis, an examination of the 100 to 150 validation repertoires, found that first-cohort TCR clusters tended to co-occur in them. Across donors, most TCRs were seen rarely, yet some public ones were widespread.

Only in-frame clones appear in the TCRdb table, and some are missing; sequencing was by immunoSEQ multiplex PCR. The table includes some 140,000 clones, around 80% detected once. CDR3 length equals 15 residues. Germline CDR1 is SGHRS and CDR2 is YFSETQ. With 0 bases removed from V and 2 bases from J, the gap between germline ends came to 11 bases. Turning to this clone: Its antigen remains unidentified.

The receptor was derived from a man aged 25-45 years in good health and CMV-seropositive. V and J are TRBV5-1 and TRBJ2-5; tentative D call: TRBD2 (5 bases). The specimen was PBMCs. The CDR3 loop reads CASSLAPGVQETQYF. CDR3 DNA: TGCGCCAGCAGCTTGGCCCCCGGGGTTCAAGAGACCCAGTACTTC.